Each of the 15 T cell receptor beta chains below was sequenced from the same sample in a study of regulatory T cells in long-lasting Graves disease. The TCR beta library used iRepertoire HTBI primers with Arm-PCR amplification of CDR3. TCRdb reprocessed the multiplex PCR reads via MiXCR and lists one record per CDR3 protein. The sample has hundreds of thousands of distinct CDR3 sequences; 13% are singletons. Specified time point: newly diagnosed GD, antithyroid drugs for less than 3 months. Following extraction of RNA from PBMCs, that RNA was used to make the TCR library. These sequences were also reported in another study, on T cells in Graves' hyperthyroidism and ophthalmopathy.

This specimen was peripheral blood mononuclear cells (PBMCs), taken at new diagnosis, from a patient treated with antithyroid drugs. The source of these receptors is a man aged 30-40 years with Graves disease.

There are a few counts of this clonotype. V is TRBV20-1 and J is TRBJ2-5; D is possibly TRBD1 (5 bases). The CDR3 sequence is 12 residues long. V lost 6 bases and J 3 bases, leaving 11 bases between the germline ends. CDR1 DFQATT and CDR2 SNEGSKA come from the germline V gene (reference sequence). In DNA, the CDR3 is TGCAGTGCAAACCTCAGGGAAGAGACCCAGTACTTC. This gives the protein CSANLREETQYF.

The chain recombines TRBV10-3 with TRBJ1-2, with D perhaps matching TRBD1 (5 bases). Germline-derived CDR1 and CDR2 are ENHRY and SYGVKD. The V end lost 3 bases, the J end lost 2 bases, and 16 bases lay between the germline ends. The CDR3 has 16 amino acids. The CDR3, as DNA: TGTGCCATCAGTGACGACACACGAGGGGCCAACTATGGCTACACCTTC. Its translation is CAISDDTRGANYGYTF.

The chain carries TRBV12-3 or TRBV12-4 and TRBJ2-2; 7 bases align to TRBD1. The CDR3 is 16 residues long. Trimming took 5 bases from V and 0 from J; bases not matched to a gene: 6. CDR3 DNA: TGTGCCAGCAGTCCTGACAGGGCCGCGAACACCGGGGAGCTGTTTTTT. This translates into CASSPDRAANTGELFF.

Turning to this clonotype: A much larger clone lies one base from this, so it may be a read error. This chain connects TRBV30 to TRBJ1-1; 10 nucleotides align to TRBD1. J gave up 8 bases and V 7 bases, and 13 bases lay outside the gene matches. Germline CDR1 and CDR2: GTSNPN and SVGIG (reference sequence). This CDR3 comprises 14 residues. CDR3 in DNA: TGTGCCTCCGCAAGGACAGGGGGAAGTTTGGAAGCTTTCTTT. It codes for CASARTGGSLEAFF.

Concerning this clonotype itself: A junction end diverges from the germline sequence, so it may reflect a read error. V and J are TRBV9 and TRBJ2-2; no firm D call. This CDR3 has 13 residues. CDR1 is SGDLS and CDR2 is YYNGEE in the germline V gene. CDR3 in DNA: TGTGCCAGCGGAAGTGAGAACACCGAGGAGCTGTTTTTT. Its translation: CASGSENTEELFF.

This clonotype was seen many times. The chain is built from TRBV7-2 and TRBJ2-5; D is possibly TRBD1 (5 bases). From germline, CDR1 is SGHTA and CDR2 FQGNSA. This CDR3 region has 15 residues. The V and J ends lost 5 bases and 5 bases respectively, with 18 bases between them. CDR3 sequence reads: CASSQRAQGMETQYF. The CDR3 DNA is TGTGCCAGCAGCCAAAGGGCCCAGGGTATGGAGACCCAGTACTTC. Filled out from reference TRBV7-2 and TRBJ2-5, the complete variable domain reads GAGVSQSPSNKVTEKGKDVELRCDPISGHTALYWYRQSLGQGLEFLIYFQGNSAPDKSGLPSDRFSAERTGGSVSTLTIQRTQQEDSAVYLCASSQRAQGMETQYFGPGTRLLVL.

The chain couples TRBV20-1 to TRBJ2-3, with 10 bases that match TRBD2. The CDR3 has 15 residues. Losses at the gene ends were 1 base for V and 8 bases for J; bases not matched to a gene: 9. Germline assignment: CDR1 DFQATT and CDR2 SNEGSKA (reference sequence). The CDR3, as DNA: TGCAGTGCTAGAGTTTGGCTAGCGGGAGTACGTACGCAGTATTTT. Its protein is CSARVWLAGVRTQYF.

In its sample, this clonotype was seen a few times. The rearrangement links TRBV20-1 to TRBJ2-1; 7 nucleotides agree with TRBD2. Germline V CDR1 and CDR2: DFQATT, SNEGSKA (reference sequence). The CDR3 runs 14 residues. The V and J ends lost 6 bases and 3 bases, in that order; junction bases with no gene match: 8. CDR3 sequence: CSAPGGSYYNEQFF. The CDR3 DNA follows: TGCAGTGCCCCGGGGGGATCCTACTACAATGAGCAGTTCTTC.

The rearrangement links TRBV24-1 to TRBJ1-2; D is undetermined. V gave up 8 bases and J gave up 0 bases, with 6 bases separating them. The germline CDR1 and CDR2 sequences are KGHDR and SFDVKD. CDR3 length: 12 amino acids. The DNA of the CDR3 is TGTGCCACCAACAGCGCTAACTATGGCTACACCTTC. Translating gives CATNSANYGYTF.

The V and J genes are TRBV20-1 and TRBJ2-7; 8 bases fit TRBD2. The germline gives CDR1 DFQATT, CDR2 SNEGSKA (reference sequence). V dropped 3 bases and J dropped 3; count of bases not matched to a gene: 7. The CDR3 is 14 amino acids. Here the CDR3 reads CSASGRAAIYEQYF. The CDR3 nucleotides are TGCAGTGCTAGCGGGAGGGCCGCTATCTACGAGCAGTACTTC.

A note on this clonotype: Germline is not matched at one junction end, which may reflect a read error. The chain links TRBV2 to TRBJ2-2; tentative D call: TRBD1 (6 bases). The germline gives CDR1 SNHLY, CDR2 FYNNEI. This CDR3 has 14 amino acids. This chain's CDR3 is CASRGQPNTGELSF. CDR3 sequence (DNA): TGTGCCAGCAGGGGACAACCGAACACCGGGGAGCTGTCTTTT.

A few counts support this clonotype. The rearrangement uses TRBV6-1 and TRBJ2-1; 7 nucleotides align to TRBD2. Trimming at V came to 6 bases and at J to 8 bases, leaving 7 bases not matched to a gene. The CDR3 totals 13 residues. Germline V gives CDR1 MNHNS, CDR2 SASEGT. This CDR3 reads CASSRGTNDEQFF. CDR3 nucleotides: TGTGCCAGCAGCCGCGGGACTAACGATGAGCAGTTCTTC.

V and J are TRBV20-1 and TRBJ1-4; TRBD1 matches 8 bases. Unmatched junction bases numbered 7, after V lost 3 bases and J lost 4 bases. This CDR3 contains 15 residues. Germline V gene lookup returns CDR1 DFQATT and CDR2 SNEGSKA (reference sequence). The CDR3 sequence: CSARGTQGDNEKLFF. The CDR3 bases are TGCAGTGCTAGGGGGACACAGGGGGATAATGAAAAACTGTTTTTT.

The CDR3 spells CASSLGLAGGLRSSYNEQFF. CDR3 nucleotides: TGCGCCAGCAGCTTGGGTCTAGCGGGAGGGCTCCGTAGCTCCTACAATGAGCAGTTCTTC. This chain links TRBV5-1 with TRBJ2-1; TRBD2 matches 12 bases. V shed 0 bases, J shed 0 bases, and the junction held 10 bases outside the gene matches. Looked up from germline, CDR1 is SGHRS and CDR2 is YFSETQ. The CDR3 totals 20 residues.

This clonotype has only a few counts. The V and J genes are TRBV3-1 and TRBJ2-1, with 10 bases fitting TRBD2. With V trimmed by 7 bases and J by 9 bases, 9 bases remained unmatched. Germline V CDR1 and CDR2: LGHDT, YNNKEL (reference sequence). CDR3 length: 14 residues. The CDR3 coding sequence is TGTGCCAGCAAACCTAGCGGGAGAAGTGGTGAGCAGTTCTTC. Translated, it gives CASKPSGRSGEQFF.